The T cell receptor (beta chain) under discussion was sequenced for a study of T cell responses to AZD1222 COVID-19 vaccine. Notes on the study in general: Every sample of the repertoires postdated the peak T cell response. The study found vaccine-associated CD4 TCRs spanning spike, dominant at 160-218 and 743-854.

Sequencing used immunoSEQ multiplex PCR; TCRdb keeps in-frame clones, though not all of them. The sample lists about 120,000 clones; roughly 90% were seen once. Comment on this clone: The antigen is undetermined.

This specimen consisted of peripheral blood, obtained 28 days after the second AZD1222 dose. The origin of this receptor is an adult who received the AZD1222 COVID-19 vaccine.

In DNA form, the CDR3 reads TGTGCCAGCAATAAGCGGTCGAACGCCTACAATGAGCAGTTCTTC. Its protein is CASNKRSNAYNEQFF. The chain has TRBV2 and TRBJ2-1; TRBD2 is a possible D gene (5 bases). The V gene's germline CDR1 is SNHLY and CDR2 FYNNEI. V lost 7 bases, J lost 2 bases, and 15 bases lay in between. There are 15 residues in the CDR3.